Listed below are T cell receptor beta chains from one sample, sequenced in a study of blood T cells in healthy people across ages. TCRdb processed the 5' RACE reads anew with MiXCR; each CDR3 protein has one entry. This table has approximately 700,000 distinct CDR3 sequences, about a third appearing once. Sequencing was performed on blood. These receptors all come from a woman aged 80 or over in good health. CDR3s include the opening cysteine and the closing phenylalanine or tryptophan. Fields, in order: J gene, D gene, V gene, CDR3 protein. A D gene is named only where the DNA matches it firmly.

TRBJ2-7 NA TRBV6-5 CASSYQSNRDGHYEQYF
TRBJ2-3 NA TRBV9 CASSVVAPLGGGRTDTQYF
TRBJ2-1 TRBD1 TRBV7-3 CASSLTRGRRYNEQFF
TRBJ1-2 TRBD1 TRBV6-2/TRBV6-3 CASRRRQGAANYGYTF
TRBJ2-1 NA TRBV4-2 CASSHSSSGSLYNEQFF
TRBJ2-7 TRBD2 TRBV12-3/TRBV12-4 CASSVAGLNLYEQYF
TRBJ2-7 NA TRBV5-1 CASSLAHRVPTSEQYF
TRBJ1-3 NA TRBV7-2 CASSLRTASGNTIYF
TRBJ2-1 NA TRBV7-2 CASSLGRGDEQFF
TRBJ2-1 NA TRBV29-1 CSVADETMTDINEQFF
TRBJ1-1 TRBD1 TRBV20-1 CSARPPGQVNTEAFF
TRBJ1-1 NA TRBV7-9 CASSLLPLGTEAFF
TRBJ2-3 TRBD2 TRBV12-3/TRBV12-4 CASSPLTSGRPTDTQYF
TRBJ2-7 NA TRBV7-6 CASSPRGGYYEQYF
TRBJ2-6 NA TRBV6-2/TRBV6-3 CASSPDRFNVLTF
TRBJ2-1 TRBD2 TRBV20-1 CSANPFTSGGIEQFF
TRBJ2-3 NA TRBV4-1 CASSLEIGGRRFTDTQYF
TRBJ2-3 NA TRBV7-2 CATAARGTGDTQYF
NA TRBD2 TRBV30 CAWSVGLARQTQYF
TRBJ1-2 NA TRBV20-1 CSARGGTNYGYTF
TRBJ2-7 NA TRBV7-9 CASSLDVSSYEQYF
TRBJ1-5 TRBD1 TRBV7-2 CASSSDRGRQPQHF
TRBJ2-1 TRBD2 TRBV24-1 CATSDPTSPANEQFF
TRBJ2-5 NA TRBV5-1 CASSLGAGETQYF
TRBJ1-4 TRBD1 TRBV6-5 CASSYSGQGAQGTNEKLFF
TRBJ1-1 NA TRBV15 CATSRDPAFF
TRBJ1-2 NA TRBV5-1 CASSLDVGGYDYTF
TRBJ2-5 TRBD1 TRBV29-1 CSVRQGGAETQYF
TRBJ2-1 TRBD2 TRBV6-4 CASSEQAGGYNEQFF
TRBJ1-2 NA TRBV7-8 CASSKSLGAFGGYTF
TRBJ2-2 TRBD1 TRBV25-1 CASRGQGAGGELFF
TRBJ1-3 NA TRBV15 CATSRDWGSGNTIYF
TRBJ2-6 TRBD1 TRBV5-1 CASSLDRGSGANVLTF
TRBJ1-2 NA TRBV20-1 CSAAVLYGYTF
TRBJ2-3 NA TRBV9 CASSPRGSGTDTQYF
NA NA TRBV28 CASKGRICEQYF
TRBJ2-2 TRBD2 TRBV4-2 CASSQDTSGGANTGELFF
TRBJ2-7 NA TRBV7-9 CASSFGTGTYEQYF
TRBJ1-2 TRBD1 TRBV7-2 CASSLGQGEYGYTF
TRBJ2-7 TRBD1 TRBV4-1 CASSQQQTGTYEQYF
TRBJ2-3 NA TRBV20-1 CSASTRQDTQYF
TRBJ1-1 NA TRBV29-1 CSLTSRGTEAFF